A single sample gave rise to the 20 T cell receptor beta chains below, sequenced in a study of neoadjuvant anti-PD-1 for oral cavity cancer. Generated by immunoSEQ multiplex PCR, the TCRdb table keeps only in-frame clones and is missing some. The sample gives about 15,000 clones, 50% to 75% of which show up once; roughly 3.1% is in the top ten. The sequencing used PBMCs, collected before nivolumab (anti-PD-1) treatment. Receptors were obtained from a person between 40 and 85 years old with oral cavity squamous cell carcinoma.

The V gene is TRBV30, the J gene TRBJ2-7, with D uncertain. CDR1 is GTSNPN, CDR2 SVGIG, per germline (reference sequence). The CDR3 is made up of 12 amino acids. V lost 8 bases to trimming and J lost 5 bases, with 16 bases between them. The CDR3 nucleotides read TGTGCCGTCGAAAGATGGGGTAACGAGCAGTACTTC. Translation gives CAVERWGNEQYF.

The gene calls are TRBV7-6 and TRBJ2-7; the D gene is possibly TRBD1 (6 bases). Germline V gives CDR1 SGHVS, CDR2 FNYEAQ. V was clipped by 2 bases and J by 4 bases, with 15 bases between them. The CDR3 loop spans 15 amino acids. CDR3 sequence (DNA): TGTGCCAGCAGCTTAAGTCAGGGGCCAGGATACGAGCAGTACTTC. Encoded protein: CASSLSQGPGYEQYF.

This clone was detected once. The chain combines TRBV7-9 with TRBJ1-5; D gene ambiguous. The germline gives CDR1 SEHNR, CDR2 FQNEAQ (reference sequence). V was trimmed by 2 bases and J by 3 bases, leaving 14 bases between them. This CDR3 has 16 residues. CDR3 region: CASSLSAGSFNQPQHF. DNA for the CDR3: TGTGCCAGCAGCTTAAGCGCGGGGTCCTTCAATCAGCCCCAGCATTTT.

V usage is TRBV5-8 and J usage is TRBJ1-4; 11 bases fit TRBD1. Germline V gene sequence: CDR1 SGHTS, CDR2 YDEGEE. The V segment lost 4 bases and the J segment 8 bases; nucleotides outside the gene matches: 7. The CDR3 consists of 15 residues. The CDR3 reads CASSPHRDRGEKLFF. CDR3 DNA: TGTGCCAGCAGCCCGCACCGGGACAGGGGGGAAAAACTGTTTTTT.

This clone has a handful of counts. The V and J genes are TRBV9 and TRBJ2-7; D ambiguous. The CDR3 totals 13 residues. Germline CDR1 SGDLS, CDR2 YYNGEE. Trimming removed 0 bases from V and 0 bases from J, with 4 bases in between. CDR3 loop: CASSVDGSYEQYF. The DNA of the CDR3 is TGTGCCAGCAGCGTAGACGGCTCCTACGAGCAGTACTTC.

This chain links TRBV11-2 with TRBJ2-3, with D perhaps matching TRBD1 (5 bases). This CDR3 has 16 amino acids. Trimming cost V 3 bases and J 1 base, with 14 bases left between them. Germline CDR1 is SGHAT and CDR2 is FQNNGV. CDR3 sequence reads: CASSLQISQGTDTQYF. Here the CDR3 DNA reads TGTGCCAGCAGCTTGCAGATCTCACAGGGCACAGATACGCAGTATTTT. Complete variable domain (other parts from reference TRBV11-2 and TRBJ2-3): EAGVAQSPRYKIIEKRQSVAFWCNPISGHATLYWYQQILGQGPKLLIQFQNNGVVDDSQLPKDRFSAERLKGVDSTLKIQPAKLEDSAVYLCASSLQISQGTDTQYFGPGTRLTVL.

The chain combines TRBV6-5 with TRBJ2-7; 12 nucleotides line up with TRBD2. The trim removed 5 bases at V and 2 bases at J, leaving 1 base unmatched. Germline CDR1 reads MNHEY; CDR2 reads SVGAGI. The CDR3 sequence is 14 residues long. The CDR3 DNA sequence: TGTGCCAGCAGTCGGACTAGCGGGACCTACGAGCAGTACTTC. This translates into CASSRTSGTYEQYF.

The CDR3 nucleotides read TGTGCCAGCAGCTTGTGGGGGGCGCAAACTAATGAAAAACTGTTTTTT. Translation gives CASSLWGAQTNEKLFF. The rearrangement uses TRBV5-6 and TRBJ1-4; the D gene is possibly TRBD1 (6 bases). Germline CDR1 and CDR2: SGHDT and YYEEEE. This CDR3 has 16 residues. V lost 1 base and J 1 base, leaving 11 bases between the germline ends.

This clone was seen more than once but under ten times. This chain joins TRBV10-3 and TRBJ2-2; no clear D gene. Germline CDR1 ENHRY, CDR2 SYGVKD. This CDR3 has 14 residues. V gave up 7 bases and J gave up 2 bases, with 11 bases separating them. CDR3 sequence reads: CAITTEPNTGELFF. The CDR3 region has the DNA TGTGCCATCACCACAGAACCCAACACCGGGGAGCTGTTTTTT.

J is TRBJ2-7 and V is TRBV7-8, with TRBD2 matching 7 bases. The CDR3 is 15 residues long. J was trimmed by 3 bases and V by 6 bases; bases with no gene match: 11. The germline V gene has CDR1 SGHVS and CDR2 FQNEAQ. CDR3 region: CASSSKAGPYYEQYF. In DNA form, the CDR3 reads TGTGCCAGCAGTTCTAAAGCGGGACCTTACTACGAGCAGTACTTC.

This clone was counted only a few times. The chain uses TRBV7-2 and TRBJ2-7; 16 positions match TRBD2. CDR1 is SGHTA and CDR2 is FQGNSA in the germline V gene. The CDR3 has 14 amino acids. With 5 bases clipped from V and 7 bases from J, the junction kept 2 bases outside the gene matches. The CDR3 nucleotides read TGTGCCAGCAGCGGGGGACTAGCGGGAGGGGAGCAGTACTTC. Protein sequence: CASSGGLAGGEQYF.

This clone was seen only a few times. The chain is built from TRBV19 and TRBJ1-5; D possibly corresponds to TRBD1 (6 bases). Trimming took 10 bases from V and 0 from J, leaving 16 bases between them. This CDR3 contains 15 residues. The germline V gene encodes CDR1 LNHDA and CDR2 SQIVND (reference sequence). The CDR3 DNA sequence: TGTGCCACCAAGGATCAGGGGTATAGCAATCAGCCCCAGCATTTT. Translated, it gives CATKDQGYSNQPQHF.

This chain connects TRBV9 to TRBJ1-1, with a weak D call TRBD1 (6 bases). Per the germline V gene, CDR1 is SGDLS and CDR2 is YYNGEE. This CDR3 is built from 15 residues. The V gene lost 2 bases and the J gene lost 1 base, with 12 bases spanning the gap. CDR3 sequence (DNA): TGTGCCAGCAGCGTCTTTGCGGACAGGAACACTGAAGCTTTCTTT. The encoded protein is CASSVFADRNTEAFF.

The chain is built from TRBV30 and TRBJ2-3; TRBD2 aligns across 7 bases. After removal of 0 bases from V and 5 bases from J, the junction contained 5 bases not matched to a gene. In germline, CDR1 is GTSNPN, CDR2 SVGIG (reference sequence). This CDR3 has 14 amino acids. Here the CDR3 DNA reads TGTGCCTGGAGTGTAAATGGCGGGGGAGATACGCAGTATTTT. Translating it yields CAWSVNGGGDTQYF.

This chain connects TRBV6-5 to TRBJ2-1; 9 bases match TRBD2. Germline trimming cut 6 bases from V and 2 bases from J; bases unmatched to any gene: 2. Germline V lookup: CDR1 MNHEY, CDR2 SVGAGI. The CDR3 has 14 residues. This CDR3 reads CASRSSGAYNEQFF. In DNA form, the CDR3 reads TGTGCCAGCAGGTCTAGCGGGGCCTACAATGAGCAGTTCTTC.

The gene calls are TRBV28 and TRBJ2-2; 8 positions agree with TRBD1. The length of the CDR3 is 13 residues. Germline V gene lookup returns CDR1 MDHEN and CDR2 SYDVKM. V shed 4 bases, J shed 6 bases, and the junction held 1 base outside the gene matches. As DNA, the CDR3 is TGTGCCAGCAGTTGGACAGGGCCCGGGGAGCTGTTTTTT. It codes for CASSWTGPGELFF.

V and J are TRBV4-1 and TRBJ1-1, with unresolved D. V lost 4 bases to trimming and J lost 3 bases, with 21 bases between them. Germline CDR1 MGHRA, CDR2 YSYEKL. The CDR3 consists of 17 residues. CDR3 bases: TGCGCCAGCAGCCTCCAAAGGAGCGGGCCTGGGGACACTGAAGCTTTCTTT. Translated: CASSLQRSGPGDTEAFF.

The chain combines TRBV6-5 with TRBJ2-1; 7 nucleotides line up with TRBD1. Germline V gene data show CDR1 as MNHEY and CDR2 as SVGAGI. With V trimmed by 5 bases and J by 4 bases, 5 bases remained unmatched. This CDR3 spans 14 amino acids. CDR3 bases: TGTGCCAGCAGTAGGACAGGAGGATACAATGAGCAGTTCTTC. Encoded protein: CASSRTGGYNEQFF.

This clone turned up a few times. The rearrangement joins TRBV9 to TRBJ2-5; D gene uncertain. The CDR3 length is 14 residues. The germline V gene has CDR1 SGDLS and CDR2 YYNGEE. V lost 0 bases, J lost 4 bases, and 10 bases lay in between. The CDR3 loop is CASSVDQMGETQYF. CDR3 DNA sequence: TGTGCCAGCAGCGTAGACCAGATGGGAGAGACCCAGTACTTC.

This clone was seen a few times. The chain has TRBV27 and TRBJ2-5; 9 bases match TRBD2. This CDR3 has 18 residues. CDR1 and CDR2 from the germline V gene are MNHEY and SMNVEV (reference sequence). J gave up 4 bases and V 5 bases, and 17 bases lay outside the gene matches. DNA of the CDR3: TGTGCCAGCAGTCCAATTGGGGTTTTAGCGGGAGTTTTAGAGACCCAGTACTTC. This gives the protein CASSPIGVLAGVLETQYF.